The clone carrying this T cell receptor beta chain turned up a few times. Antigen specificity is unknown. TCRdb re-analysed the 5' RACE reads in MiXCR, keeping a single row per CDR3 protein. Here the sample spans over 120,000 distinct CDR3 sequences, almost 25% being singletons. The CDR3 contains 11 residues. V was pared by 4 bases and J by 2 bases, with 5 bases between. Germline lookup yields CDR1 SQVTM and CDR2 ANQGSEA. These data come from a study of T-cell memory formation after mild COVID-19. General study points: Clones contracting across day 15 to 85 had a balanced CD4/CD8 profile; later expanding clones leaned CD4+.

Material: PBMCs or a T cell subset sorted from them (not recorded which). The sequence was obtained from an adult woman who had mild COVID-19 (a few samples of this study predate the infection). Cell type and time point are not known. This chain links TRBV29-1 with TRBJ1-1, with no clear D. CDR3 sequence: CSVVANTEAFF. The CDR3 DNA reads TGCAGCGTTGTCGCAAACACTGAAGCTTTCTTT.